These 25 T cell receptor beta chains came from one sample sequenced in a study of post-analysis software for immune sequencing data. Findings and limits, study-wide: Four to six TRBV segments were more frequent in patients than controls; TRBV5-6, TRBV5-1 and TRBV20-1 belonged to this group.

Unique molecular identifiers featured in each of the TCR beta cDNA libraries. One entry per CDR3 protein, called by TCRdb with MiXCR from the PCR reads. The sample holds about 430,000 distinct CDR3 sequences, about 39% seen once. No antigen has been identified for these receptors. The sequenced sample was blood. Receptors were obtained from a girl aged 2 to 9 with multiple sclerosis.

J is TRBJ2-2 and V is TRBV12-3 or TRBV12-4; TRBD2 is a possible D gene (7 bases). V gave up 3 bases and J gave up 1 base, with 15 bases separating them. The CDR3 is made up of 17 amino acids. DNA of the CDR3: TGTGCCAGCAGTTTCTCGGGGGGCCTCAAGAACACCGGGGAGCTGTTTTTT. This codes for CASSFSGGLKNTGELFF.

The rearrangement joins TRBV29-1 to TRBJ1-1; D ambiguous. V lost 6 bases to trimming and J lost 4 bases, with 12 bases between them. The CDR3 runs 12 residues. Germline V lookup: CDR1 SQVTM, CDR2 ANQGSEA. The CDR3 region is CSVVPFSTEAFF. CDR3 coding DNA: TGCAGCGTCGTGCCATTCTCCACTGAAGCTTTCTTT. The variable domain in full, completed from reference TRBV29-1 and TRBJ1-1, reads SAVISQKPSRDICQRGTSLTIQCQVDSQVTMMFWYRQQPGQSLTLIATANQGSEATYESGFVIDKFPISRPNLTFSTLTVSNMSPEDSSIYLCSVVPFSTEAFFGQGTRLTVV.

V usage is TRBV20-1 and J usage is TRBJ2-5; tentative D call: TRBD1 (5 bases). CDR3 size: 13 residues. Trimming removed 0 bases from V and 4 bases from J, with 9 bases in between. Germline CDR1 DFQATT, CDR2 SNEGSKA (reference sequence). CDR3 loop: CSARDNRRETQYF. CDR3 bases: TGCAGTGCTAGAGATAACAGGCGAGAGACCCAGTACTTC.

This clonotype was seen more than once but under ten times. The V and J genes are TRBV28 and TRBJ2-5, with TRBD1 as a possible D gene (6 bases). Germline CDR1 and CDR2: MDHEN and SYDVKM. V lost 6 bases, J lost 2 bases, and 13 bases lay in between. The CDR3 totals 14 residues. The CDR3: CASRDSTIQETQYF. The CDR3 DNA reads TGTGCCAGCAGGGACAGCACTATTCAAGAGACCCAGTACTTC.

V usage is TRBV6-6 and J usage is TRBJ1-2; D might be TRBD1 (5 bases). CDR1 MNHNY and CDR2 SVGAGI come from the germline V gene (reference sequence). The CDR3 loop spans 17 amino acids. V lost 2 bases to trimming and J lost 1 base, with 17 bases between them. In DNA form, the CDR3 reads TGTGCCAGCAGTTACCCTGCGGGCAGGGATCTTAACTATGGCTACACCTTC. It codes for CASSYPAGRDLNYGYTF.

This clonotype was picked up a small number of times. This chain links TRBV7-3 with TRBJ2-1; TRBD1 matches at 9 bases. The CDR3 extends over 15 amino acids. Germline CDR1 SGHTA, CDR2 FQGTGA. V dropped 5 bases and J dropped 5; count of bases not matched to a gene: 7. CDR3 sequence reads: CASSLYRGRNNEQFF. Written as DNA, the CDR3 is TGTGCCAGCAGCCTCTACAGGGGGCGCAACAATGAGCAGTTCTTC.

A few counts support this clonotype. The CDR3 DNA follows: TGTGCCAGCAGTGGACAGGGATACAATGAGCAGTTCTTC. As protein: CASSGQGYNEQFF. V and J are TRBV2 and TRBJ2-1, with 7 bases that match TRBD1. The CDR3 spans 13 residues. J lost 4 bases, V lost 4 bases, and 1 base had no gene match. Looked up from germline, CDR1 is SNHLY and CDR2 is FYNNEI.

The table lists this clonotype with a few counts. CDR3 DNA: TGTGCCAGCAGACCGACAGGGGCCTACTCCTACGAGCAGTACTTC. This encodes CASRPTGAYSYEQYF. The chain joins TRBV12-3 or TRBV12-4 to TRBJ2-7; 8 bases match TRBD1. This CDR3 is built from 15 residues. The V gene end was trimmed by 6 bases and the J gene end by 0 bases; junction bases not matched to a gene: 7.

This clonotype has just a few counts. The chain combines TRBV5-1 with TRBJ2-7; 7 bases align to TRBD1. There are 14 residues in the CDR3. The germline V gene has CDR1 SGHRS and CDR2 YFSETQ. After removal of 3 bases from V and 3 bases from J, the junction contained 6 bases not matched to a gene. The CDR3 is CASSSNRDSYEQYF. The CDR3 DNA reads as TGCGCCAGCAGCTCCAACCGGGACAGCTACGAGCAGTACTTC.

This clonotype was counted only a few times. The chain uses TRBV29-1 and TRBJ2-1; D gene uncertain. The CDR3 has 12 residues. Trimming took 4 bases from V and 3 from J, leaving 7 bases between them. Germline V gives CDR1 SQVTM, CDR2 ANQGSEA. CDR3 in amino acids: CSVVFRYNEQFF. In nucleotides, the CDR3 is TGCAGCGTTGTATTCCGCTACAATGAGCAGTTCTTC.

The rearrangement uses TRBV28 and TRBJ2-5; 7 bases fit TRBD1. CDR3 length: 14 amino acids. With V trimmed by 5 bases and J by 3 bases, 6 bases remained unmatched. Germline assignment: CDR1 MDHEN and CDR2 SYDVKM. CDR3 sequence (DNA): TGTGCCAGCAGTCCACTGACAGGGAAAGAGACCCAGTACTTC. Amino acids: CASSPLTGKETQYF.

CDR3 region: CASSTTSGGAYEQYF. For the CDR3, the DNA is TGCGCCAGCAGCACGACTAGCGGGGGGGCCTACGAGCAGTACTTC. The chain has TRBV5-1 and TRBJ2-7; 14 bases align to TRBD2. The CDR3 consists of 15 residues. The germline gives CDR1 SGHRS, CDR2 YFSETQ. V shed 4 bases and J 2 bases; nucleotides not matched to a gene: 2.

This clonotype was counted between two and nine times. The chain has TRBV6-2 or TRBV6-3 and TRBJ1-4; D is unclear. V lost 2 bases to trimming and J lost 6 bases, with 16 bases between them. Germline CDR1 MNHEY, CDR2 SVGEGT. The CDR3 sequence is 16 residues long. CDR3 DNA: TGTGCCAGCAGTTACACACAGACGATCGGTCATGAAAAACTGTTTTTT. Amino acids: CASSYTQTIGHEKLFF.

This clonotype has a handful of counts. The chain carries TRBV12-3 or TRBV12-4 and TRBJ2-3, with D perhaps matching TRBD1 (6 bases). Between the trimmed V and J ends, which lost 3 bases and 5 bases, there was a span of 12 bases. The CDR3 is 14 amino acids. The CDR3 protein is CASSLGRGRDTQYF. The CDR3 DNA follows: TGTGCCAGCAGTTTGGGCAGGGGACGAGATACGCAGTATTTT.

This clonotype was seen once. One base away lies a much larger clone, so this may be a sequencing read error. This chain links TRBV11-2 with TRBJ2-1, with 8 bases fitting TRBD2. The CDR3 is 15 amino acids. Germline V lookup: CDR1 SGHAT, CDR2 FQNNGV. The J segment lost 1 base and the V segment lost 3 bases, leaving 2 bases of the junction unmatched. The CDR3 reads CASSFSGTSYNEQFF. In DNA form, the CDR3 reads TGTGCCAGCAGCTTTAGCGGGACTTCCTACAATGAGCAGTTCTTC.

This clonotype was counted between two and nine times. CDR3 protein: CASSHEGATEAFF. In DNA, the CDR3 is TGCGCCAGCAGCCACGAAGGAGCCACTGAAGCTTTCTTT. The chain uses TRBV4-1 and TRBJ1-1; D is ambiguous. Trimming pared 3 bases from V and 4 bases from J, leaving 9 bases between. The CDR3 is 13 residues long. CDR1 is MGHRA and CDR2 is YSYEKL in the germline V gene.

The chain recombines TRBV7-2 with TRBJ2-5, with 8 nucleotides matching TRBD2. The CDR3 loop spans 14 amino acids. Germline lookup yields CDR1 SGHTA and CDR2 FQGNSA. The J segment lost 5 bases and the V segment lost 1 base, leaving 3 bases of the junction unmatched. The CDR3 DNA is TGTGCCAGCAGCTTAGTTGGGACTAGGGAGACCCAGTACTTC. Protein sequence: CASSLVGTRETQYF.

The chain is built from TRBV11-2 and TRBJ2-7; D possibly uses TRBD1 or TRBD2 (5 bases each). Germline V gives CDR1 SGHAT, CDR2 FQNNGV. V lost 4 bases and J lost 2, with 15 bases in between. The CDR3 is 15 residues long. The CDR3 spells CASSSTGTYAYEQYF. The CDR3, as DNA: TGTGCCAGCAGCTCGACCGGGACCTACGCCTACGAGCAGTACTTC.

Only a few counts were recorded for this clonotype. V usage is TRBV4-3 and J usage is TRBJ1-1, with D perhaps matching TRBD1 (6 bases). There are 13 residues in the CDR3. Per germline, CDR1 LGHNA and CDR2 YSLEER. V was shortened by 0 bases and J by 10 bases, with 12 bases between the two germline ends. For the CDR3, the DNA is TGCGCCAGCAGCCAAGATCTACGGGGGCGAGCTTTCTTT. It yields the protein CASSQDLRGRAFF.

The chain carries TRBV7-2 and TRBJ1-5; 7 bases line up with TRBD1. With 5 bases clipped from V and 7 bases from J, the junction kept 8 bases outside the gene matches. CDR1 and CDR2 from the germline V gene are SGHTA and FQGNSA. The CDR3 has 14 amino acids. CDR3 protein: CASSQRQGRQPQHF. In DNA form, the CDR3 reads TGTGCCAGCAGCCAACGACAGGGCCGCCAGCCCCAGCATTTT.

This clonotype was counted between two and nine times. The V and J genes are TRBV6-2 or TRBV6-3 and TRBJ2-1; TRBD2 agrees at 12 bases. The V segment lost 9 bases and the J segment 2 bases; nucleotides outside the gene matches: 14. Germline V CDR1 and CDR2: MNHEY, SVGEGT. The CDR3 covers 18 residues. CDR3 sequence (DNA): TGTGCCAGTGATCCGGGACTAGCGGGCAAATCGGCCTACAATGAGCAGTTCTTC. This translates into CASDPGLAGKSAYNEQFF.

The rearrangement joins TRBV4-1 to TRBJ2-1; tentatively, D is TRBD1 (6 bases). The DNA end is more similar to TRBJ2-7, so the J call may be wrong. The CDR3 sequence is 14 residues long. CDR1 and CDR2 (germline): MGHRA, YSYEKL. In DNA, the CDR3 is TGCGCCAGCCGGCGACAGGCATCCTACAATGAGCAGTACTTC. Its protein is CASRRQASYNEQYF.

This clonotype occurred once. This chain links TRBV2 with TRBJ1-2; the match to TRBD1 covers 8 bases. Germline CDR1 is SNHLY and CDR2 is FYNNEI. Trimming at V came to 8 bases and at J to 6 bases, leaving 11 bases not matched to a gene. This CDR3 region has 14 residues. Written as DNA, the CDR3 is TGTGCCAGCCCCCGGACCAGGGGGCTTGATGGCTACACCTTC. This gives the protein CASPRTRGLDGYTF.

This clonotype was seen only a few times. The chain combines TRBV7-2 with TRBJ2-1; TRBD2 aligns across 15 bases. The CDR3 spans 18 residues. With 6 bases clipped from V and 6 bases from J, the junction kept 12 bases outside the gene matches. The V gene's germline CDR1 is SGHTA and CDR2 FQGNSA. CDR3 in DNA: TGTGCCAGCAGTCGGAGGACTAGCGGGAGGGCCTGGTTCAATGAGCAGTTCTTC. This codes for CASSRRTSGRAWFNEQFF.

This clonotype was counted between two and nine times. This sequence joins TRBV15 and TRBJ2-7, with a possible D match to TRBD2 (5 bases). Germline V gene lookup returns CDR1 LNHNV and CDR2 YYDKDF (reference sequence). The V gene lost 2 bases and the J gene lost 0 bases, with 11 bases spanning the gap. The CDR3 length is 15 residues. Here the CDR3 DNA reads TGTGCCACCAGCAGATCAAGCGGAAGCTCCTACGAGCAGTACTTC. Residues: CATSRSSGSSYEQYF.